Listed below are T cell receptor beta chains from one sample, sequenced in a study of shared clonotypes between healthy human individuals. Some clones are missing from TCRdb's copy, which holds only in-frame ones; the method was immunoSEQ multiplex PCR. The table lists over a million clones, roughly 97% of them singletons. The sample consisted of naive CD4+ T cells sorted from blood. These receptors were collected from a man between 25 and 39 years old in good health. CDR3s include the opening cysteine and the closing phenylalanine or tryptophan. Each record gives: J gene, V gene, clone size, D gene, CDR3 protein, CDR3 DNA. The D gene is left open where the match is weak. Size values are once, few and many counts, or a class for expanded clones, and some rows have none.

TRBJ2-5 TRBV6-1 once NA CASSRRPHQETQYF TGTGCCAGCAGTCGAAGACCCCACCAAGAGACCCAGTACTTC
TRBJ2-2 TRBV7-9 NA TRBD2 CASSFQRDGELFF TGTGCCAGCAGCTTCCAGCGGGACGGGGAGCTGTTTTTT
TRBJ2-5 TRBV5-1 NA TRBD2 CASSAALAGVTFQETQYF TGCGCCAGCAGCGCGGCCCTAGCGGGAGTGACGTTCCAAGAGACCCAGTACTTC
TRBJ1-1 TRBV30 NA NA CAWRGIYTEAFF TGTGCCTGGAGGGGGATTTACACTGAAGCTTTCTTT
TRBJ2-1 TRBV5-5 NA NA CASSLVWRSDYNEQFF TGTGCCAGCAGCTTGGTCTGGAGGTCGGACTACAATGAGCAGTTCTTC
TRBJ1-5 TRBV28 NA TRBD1 CASSPSDGQGGQPQHF TGTGCCAGCAGTCCCTCTGATGGACAGGGGGGCCAGCCCCAGCATTTT
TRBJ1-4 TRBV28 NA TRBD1 CASSLPEGQGGEKLFF TGTGCCAGCAGTTTACCCGAGGGACAGGGCGGTGAAAAACTGTTTTTT
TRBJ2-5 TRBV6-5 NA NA CASSYVRAETQYF TGTGCCAGCAGTTACGTCAGGGCTGAGACCCAGTACTTC
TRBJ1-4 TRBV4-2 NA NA CASSQEINEKLFF TGTGCCAGCAGCCAAGAAATTAATGAAAAACTGTTTTTT
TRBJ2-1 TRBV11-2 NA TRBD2 CASSTLSGIINEQFF TGTGCCAGCAGCACTCTTAGCGGGATAATAAATGAGCAGTTCTTC
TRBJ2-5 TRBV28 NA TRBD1 CASSSPQGAQETQYF TGTGCCAGCAGTTCCCCCCAGGGGGCCCAAGAGACCCAGTACTTC
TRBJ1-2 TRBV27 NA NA CASSLGGDGYTF TGTGCCAGCAGCCTCGGGGGGGATGGCTACACCTTC